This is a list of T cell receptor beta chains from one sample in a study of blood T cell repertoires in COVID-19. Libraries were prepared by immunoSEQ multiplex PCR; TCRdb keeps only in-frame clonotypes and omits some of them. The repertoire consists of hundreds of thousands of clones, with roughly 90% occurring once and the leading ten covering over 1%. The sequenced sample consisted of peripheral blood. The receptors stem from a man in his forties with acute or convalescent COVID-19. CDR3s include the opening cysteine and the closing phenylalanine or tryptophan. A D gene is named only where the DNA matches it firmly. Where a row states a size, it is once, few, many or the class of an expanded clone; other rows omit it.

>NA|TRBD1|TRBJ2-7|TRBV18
CASSATDRVYEQYF
TGTGCCAGCTCAGCTACCGACAGGGTCTACGAGCAGTACTTC
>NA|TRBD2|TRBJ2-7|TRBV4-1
CASSQEGRVYSYEQYF
TGCGCCAGCAGCCAAGAAGGGAGGGTTTACTCCTACGAGCAGTACTTC
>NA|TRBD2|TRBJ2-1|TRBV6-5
CASIWGSGAYNEQFF
TGTGCCAGCATCTGGGGTAGCGGGGCCTACAATGAGCAGTTCTTC
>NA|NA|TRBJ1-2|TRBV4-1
CASSQDNLGDYGYTF
TGCGCCAGCAGCCAAGATAACCTCGGAGACTATGGCTACACCTTC
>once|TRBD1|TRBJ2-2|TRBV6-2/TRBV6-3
CASSYFDRGYTGELFF
TGTGCCAGCAGTTATTTTGACAGGGGGTACACCGGGGAGCTGTTTTTT
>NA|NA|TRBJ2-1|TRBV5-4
CASSLVRGNEQFF
TGTGCCAGCAGCTTGGTTCGGGGGAACGAGCAGTTCTTC
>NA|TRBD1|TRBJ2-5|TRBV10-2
CASRVGQDQETQYF
TGCGCCAGCAGGGTGGGACAGGACCAAGAGACCCAGTACTTC
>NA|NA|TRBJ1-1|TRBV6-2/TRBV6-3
CASSYLALGARTEAFF
TGTGCCAGCAGTTACCTGGCGTTAGGGGCACGGACTGAAGCTTTCTTT
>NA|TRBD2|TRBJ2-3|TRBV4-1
CASSQGPGGSTDTQYF
TGCGCCAGCAGCCAAGGACCGGGAGGGAGCACAGATACGCAGTATTTT
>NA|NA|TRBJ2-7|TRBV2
CASSEGPGKEIYEQYF
TGTGCCAGCAGTGAAGGTCCAGGGAAGGAGATCTACGAGCAGTACTTC
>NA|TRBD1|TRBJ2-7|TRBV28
CASIGQDHRSGAHEQYF
TGTGCCAGCATTGGACAGGATCACCGTTCAGGGGCCCACGAGCAGTACTTC
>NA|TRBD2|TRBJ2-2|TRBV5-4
CASSWRTSGGSGELFF
TGTGCCAGCAGCTGGCGGACTAGCGGGGGGAGCGGGGAGCTGTTTTTT
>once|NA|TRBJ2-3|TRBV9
CASSVGTGLFDTQYF
TGTGCCAGCAGCGTCGGGACGGGACTTTTTGATACGCAGTATTTT
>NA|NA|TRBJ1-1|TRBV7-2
CASSDTGNTEAFF
TGTGCCAGCAGCGATACAGGTAACACTGAAGCTTTCTTT
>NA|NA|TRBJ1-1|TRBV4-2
CASSQDRVAGPEAFF
TGTGCCAGCAGCCAAGACAGGGTAGCAGGTCCTGAAGCTTTCTTT
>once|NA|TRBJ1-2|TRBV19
CASNGRGYGYTF
TGTGCCAGTAATGGCAGGGGCTATGGCTACACCTTC
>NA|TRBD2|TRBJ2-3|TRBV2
CASTSLGGGSTDTQYF
TGTGCCAGCACCTCACTCGGGGGGGGGAGCACAGATACGCAGTATTTT
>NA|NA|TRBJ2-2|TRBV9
CASSVAFTGELFF
TGTGCCAGCAGCGTAGCATTCACCGGGGAGCTGTTTTTT
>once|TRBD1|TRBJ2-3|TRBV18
CASSPRDRVIPDTQYF
TGTGCCAGCTCACCCCGGGACAGGGTCATACCAGATACGCAGTATTTT
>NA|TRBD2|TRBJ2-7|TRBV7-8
CASRTSGSPYEQYF
TGTGCCAGCAGGACTAGCGGGAGTCCCTACGAGCAGTACTTC
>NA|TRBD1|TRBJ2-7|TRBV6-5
CASSAGTASLHEQYF
TGTGCCAGCAGCGCAGGGACAGCCTCTCTCCACGAGCAGTACTTC
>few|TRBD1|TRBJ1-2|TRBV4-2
CASSRDRSLNYGYTF
TGTGCCAGCAGCCGGGACAGGAGCTTAAACTATGGCTACACCTTC
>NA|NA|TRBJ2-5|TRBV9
CASSRQETQYF
TGTGCCAGCAGCCGGCAAGAGACCCAGTACTTC
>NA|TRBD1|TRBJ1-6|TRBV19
CASSAGTGFSPLHF
TGTGCCAGTAGCGCCGGGACAGGCTTTTCACCCCTCCACTTT
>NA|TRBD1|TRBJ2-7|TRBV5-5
CASSSITTGAASHEQYF
TGTGCCAGCAGCTCGATCACGACAGGGGCCGCTAGCCACGAGCAGTACTTC
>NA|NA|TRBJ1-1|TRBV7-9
CASSPTGNTEAFF
TGTGCCAGCAGCCCCACAGGGAACACTGAAGCTTTCTTT
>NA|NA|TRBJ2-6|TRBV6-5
CASSPGSGANVLTF
TGTGCCAGCAGCCCAGGTTCTGGGGCCAACGTCCTGACTTTC
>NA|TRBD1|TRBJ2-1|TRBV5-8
CASSFGTGDRNEQFF
TGTGCCAGCAGCTTCGGGACAGGGGATCGGAATGAGCAGTTCTTC
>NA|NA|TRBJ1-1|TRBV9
CASSPRQVINTEAFF
TGTGCCAGCAGCCCAAGACAGGTGATAAACACTGAAGCTTTCTTT
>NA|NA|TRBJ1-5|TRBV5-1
CASSLSSGRDQPQHF
TGCGCCAGCAGCTTGAGCTCAGGGAGGGATCAGCCCCAGCATTTT
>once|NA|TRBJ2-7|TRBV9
CASSAEGAPYEQYF
TGTGCCAGCAGCGCGGAGGGGGCACCCTACGAGCAGTACTTC
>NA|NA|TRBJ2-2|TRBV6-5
CASLPVGGLSGELFF
TGTGCCAGCTTACCGGTGGGGGGGCTAAGCGGGGAGCTGTTTTTT
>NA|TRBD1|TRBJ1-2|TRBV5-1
CASSLRRDRGEANYGYTF
TGCGCCAGCAGCTTGAGGCGGGACAGGGGAGAGGCTAACTATGGCTACACCTTC
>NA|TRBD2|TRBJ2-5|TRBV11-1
CASSAGLAGVETQYF
TGTGCCAGCAGCGCGGGACTAGCGGGGGTTGAGACCCAGTACTTC
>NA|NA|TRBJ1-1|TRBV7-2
CASSFTGGTSGNTEAFF
TGTGCCAGCAGCTTCACGGGTGGTACATCCGGGAACACTGAAGCTTTCTTT
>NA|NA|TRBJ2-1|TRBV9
CASSHQGFLVNEQFF
TGTGCCAGCAGCCACCAGGGGTTCTTAGTCAATGAGCAGTTCTTC
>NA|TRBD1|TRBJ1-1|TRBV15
CATSERIGTVEAFF
TGTGCCACCAGCGAGAGAATTGGGACAGTTGAAGCTTTCTTT
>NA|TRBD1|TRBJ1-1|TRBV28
CASSLDRGYTEAFF
TGTGCCAGCAGTTTGGACAGGGGGTACACTGAAGCTTTCTTT
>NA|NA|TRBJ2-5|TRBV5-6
CASSLVASSAGETQYF
TGTGCCAGCAGCTTGGTAGCGTCTTCGGCAGGCGAGACCCAGTACTTC
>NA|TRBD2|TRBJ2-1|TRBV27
CASSLSPSQLAGGGNEQFF
TGTGCCAGCAGTTTATCACCCTCGCAATTAGCGGGAGGAGGGAATGAGCAGTTCTTC
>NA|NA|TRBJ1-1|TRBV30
CAFHRGQGNTEAFF
TGTGCCTTCCATAGGGGCCAGGGGAACACTGAAGCTTTCTTT
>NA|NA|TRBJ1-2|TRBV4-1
CASSQQDTILNYGYTF
TGCGCCAGCAGCCAACAAGACACGATCCTTAACTATGGCTACACCTTC
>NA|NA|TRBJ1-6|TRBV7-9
CASSPVGGSDSPLHF
TGTGCCAGCAGCCCGGTAGGGGGATCGGATTCACCCCTCCACTTT
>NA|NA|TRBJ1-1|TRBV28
CATQVRGRRGSLNTEAFF
TGTGCCACCCAGGTACGCGGACGGCGGGGGTCGCTGAACACTGAAGCTTTCTTT